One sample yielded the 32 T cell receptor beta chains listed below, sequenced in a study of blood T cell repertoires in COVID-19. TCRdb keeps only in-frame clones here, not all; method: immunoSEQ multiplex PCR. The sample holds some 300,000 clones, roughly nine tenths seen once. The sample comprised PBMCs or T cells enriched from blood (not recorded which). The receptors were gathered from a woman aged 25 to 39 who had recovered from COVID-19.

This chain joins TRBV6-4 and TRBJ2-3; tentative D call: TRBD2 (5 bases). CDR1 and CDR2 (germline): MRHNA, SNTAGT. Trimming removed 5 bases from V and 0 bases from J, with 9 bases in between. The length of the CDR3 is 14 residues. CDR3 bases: TGTGCCAGCAGTAGGGAGCCCAGCACAGATACGCAGTATTTT. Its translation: CASSREPSTDTQYF.

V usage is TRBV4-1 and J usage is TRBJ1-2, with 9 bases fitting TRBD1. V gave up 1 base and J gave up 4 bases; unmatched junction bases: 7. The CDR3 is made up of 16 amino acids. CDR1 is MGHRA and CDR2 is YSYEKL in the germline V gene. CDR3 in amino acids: CASSQADRGAIYGYTF. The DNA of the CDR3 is TGCGCCAGCAGCCAAGCAGACAGGGGGGCCATCTATGGCTACACCTTC.

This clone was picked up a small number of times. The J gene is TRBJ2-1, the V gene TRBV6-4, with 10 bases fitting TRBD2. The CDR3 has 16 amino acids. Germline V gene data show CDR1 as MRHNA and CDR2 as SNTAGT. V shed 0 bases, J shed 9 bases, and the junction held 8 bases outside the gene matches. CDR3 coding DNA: TGTGCCAGCAGTGACTCTAGCGGGAGGCATGAGGGTGAGCAGTTCTTC. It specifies CASSDSSGRHEGEQFF.

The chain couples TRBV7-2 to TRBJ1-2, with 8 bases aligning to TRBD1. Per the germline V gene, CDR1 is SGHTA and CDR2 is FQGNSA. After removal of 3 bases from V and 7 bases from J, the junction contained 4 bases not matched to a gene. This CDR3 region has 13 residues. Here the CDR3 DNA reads TGTGCCAGCAGCTTTGCAGGGGGCAGTGGCTACACCTTC. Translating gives CASSFAGGSGYTF.

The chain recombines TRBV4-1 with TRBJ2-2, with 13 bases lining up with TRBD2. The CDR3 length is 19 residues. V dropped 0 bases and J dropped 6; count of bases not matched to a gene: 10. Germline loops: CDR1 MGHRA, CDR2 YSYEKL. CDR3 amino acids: CASSQDSRLAGGGSGELFF. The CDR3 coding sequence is TGCGCCAGCAGCCAAGATAGTAGACTAGCGGGAGGAGGATCCGGGGAGCTGTTTTTT.

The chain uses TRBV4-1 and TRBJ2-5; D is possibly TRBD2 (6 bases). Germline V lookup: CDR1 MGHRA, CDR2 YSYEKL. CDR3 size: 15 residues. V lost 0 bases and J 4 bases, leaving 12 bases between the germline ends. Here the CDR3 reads CASSQDPREAETQYF. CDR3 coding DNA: TGCGCCAGCAGCCAAGATCCGAGGGAGGCAGAGACCCAGTACTTC.

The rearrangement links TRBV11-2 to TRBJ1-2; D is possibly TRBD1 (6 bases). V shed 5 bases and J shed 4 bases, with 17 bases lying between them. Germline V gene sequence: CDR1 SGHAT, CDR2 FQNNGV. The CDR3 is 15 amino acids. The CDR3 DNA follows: TGTGCCAGCAGCACTCATCTGACAGGAATCTATGGCTACACCTTC. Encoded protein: CASSTHLTGIYGYTF.

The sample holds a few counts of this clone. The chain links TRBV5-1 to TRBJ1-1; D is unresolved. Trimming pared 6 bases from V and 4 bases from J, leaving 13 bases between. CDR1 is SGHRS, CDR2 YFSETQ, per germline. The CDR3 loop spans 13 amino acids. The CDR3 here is CASTNPTITEAFF. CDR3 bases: TGCGCCAGCACGAACCCTACGATCACTGAAGCTTTCTTT.

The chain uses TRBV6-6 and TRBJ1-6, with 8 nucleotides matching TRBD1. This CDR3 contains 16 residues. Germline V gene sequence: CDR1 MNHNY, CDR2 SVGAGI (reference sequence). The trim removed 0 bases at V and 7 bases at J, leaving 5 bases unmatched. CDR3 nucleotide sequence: TGTGCCAGCAGTTACTCTTCCAGGGGGCTGAATTCACCCCTCCACTTT. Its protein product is CASSYSSRGLNSPLHF.

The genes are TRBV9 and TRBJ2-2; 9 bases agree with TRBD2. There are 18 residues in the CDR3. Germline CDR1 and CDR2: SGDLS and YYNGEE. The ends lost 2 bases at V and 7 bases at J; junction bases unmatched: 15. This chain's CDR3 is CASSVTAGGGIFSGELFF. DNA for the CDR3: TGTGCCAGCAGCGTCACGGCGGGAGGGGGTATTTTCAGCGGGGAGCTGTTTTTT.

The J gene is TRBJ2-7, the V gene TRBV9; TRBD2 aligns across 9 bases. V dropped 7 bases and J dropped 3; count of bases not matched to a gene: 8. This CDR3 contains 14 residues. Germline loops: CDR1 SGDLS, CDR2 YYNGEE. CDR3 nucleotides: TGTGCCAGCTCGGGGGGACTAGCCTACTACGAGCAGTACTTC. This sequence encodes CASSGGLAYYEQYF.

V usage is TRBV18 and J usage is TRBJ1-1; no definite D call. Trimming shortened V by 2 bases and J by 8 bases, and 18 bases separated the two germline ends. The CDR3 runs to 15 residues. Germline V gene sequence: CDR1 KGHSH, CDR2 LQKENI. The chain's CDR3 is CASSPGDNLSGEAFF. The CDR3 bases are TGTGCCAGCTCACCAGGAGATAATCTGTCTGGGGAAGCTTTCTTT.

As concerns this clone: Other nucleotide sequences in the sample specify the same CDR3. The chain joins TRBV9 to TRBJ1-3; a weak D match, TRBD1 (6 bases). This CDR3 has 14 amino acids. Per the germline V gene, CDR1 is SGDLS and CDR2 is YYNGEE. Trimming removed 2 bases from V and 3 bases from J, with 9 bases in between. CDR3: CASSVTGYGNTIYF. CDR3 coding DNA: TGTGCCAGCAGCGTCACAGGGTATGGAAACACCATATATTTT.

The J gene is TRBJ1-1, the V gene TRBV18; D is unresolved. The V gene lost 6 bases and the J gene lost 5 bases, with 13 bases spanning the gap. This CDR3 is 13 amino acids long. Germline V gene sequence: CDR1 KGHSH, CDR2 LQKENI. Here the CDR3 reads CASSPTEGTEAFF. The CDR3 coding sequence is TGTGCCAGCTCCCCGACCGAGGGAACTGAAGCTTTCTTT.

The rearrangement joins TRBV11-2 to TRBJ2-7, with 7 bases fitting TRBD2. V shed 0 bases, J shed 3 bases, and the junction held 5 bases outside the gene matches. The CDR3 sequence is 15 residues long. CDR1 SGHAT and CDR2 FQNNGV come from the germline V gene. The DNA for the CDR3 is TGTGCCAGCAGCTTAGAGGCTAGCGGATTCTACGAGCAGTACTTC. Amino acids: CASSLEASGFYEQYF. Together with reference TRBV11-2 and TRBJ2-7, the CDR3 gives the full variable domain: EAGVAQSPRYKIIEKRQSVAFWCNPISGHATLYWYQQILGQGPKLLIQFQNNGVVDDSQLPKDRFSAERLKGVDSTLKIQPAKLEDSAVYLCASSLEASGFYEQYFGPGTRLTVT.

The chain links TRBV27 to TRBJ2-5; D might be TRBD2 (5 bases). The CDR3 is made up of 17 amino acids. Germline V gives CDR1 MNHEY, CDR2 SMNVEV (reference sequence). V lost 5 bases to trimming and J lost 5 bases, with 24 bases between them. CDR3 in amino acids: CASSTNMDGKLLETQYF. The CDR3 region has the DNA TGTGCCAGCAGTACAAATATGGACGGGAAATTGTTGGAGACCCAGTACTTC.

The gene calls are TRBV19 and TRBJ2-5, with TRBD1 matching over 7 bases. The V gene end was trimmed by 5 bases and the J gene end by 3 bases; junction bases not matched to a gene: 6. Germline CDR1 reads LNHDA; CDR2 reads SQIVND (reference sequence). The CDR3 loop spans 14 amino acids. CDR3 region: CASSPGTEEETQYF. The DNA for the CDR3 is TGTGCCAGTAGTCCGGGGACAGAAGAAGAGACCCAGTACTTC.

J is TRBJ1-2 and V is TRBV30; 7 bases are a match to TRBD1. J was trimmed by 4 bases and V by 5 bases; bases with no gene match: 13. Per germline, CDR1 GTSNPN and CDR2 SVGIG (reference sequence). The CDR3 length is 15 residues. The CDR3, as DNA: TGTGCCTGGGCCGGAGCCCGGGACAGCTTCTATGGCTACACCTTC. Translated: CAWAGARDSFYGYTF.

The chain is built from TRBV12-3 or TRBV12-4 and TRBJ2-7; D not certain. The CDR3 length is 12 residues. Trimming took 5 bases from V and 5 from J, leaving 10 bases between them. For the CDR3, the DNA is TGTGCCAGCAGTCCAACTCCGCACGAGCAGTACTTC. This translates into CASSPTPHEQYF.

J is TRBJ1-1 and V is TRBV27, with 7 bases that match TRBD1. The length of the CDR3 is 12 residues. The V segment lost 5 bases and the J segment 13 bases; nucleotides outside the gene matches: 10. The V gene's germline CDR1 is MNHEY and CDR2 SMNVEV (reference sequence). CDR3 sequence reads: CASSPGTAIVFF. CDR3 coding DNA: TGTGCCAGCAGTCCCGGGACAGCAATTGTTTTCTTT.

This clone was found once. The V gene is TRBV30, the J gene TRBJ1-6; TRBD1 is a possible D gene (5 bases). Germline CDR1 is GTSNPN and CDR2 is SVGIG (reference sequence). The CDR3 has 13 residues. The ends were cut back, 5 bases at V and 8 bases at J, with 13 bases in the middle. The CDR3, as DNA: TGTGCCTGGTCAGGGTTGATTGATTCACCCCTCCACTTT. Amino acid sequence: CAWSGLIDSPLHF.

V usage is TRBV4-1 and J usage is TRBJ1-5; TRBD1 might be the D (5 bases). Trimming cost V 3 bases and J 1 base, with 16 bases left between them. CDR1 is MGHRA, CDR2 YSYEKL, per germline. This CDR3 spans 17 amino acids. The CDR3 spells CASSQDKGTVSNQPQHF. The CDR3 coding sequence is TGCGCCAGCAGCCAGGACAAGGGGACTGTAAGCAATCAGCCCCAGCATTTT.

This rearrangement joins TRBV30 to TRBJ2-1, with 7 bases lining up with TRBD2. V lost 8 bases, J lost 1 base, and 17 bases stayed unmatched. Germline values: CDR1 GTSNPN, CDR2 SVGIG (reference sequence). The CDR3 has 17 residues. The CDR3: CATSGTGVMSSYNEQFF. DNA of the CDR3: TGTGCCACGAGCGGGACGGGAGTAATGAGTTCCTACAATGAGCAGTTCTTC.

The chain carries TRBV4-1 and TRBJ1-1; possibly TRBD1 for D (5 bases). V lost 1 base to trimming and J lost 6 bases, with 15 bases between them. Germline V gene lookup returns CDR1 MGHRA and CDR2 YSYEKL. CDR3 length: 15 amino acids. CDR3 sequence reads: CASSQGGGPPSEAFF. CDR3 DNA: TGCGCCAGCAGCCAAGGGGGGGGACCTCCTTCTGAAGCTTTCTTT.

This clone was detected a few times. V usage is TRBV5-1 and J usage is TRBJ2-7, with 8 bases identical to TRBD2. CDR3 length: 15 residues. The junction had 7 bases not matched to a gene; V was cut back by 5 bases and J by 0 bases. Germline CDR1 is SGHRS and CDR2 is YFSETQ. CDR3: CASRTLSGSSYEQYF. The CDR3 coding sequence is TGCGCCAGCAGGACCCTCAGCGGGAGCTCCTACGAGCAGTACTTC.

CDR3 DNA: TGTGCCAGCTCACGACAGTCCTATGGCTACACCTTC. Translated: CASSRQSYGYTF. The rearrangement links TRBV18 to TRBJ1-2, with TRBD1 as a possible D gene (5 bases). Germline V CDR1 and CDR2: KGHSH, LQKENI. The V and J ends lost 4 bases and 4 bases respectively, with 7 bases between them. The length of the CDR3 is 12 residues.

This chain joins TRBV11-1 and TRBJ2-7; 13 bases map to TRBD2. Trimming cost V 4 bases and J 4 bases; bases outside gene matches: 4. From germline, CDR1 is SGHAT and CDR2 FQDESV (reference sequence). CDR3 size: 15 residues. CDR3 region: CASSSLLAGGYEQYF. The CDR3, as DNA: TGTGCCAGCAGCTCACTACTAGCGGGAGGGTACGAGCAGTACTTC.

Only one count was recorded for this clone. CDR3 residues: CASSNLDARDRGLETQYF. In nucleotides, the CDR3 is TGTGCCAGTAGCAACCTAGATGCCCGGGACAGGGGGTTGGAGACCCAGTACTTC. The chain joins TRBV19 to TRBJ2-5; TRBD1 matches 11 bases. Trimming took 6 bases from V and 5 from J; bases not matched to a gene: 17. The germline V gene has CDR1 LNHDA and CDR2 SQIVND (reference sequence). This CDR3 region has 18 residues.

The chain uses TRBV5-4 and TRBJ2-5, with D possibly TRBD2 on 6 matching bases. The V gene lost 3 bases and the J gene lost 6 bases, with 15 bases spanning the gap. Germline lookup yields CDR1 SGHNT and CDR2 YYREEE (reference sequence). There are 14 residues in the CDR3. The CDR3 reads CASSSVGGAKTQYF. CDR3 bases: TGTGCCAGCAGCTCCGTAGGAGGGGCAAAGACCCAGTACTTC.

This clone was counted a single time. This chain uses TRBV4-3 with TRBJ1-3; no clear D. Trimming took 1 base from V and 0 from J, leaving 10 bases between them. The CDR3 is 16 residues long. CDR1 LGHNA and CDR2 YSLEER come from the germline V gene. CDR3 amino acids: CASSQGADNSGNTIYF. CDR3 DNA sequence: TGCGCCAGCAGCCAAGGGGCAGACAACTCTGGAAACACCATATATTTT.

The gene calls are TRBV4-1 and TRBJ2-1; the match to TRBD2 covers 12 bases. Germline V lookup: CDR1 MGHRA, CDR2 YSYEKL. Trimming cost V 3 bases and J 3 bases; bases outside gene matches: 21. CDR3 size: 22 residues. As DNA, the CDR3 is TGCGCCAGCAGCCATGAATTTGGGGGGGCGACTAGCGGGAGTAACCACTACAATGAGCAGTTCTTC. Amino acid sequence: CASSHEFGGATSGSNHYNEQFF.

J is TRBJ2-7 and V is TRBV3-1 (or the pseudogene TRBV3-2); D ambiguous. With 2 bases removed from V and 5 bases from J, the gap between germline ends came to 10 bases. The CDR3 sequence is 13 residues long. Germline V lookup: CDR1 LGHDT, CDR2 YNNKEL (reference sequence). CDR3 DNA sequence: TGTGCCAGCAGCCAACCTAGTCCCCACGAGCAGTACTTC. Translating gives CASSQPSPHEQYF.